The 10 T cell receptor beta chains below all came from one sample that was sequenced in a study of T cell changes during pregnancy in multiple sclerosis. Measured with immunoSEQ multiplex PCR; TCRdb has only the in-frame clones, and not every one. The sample carries fewer than 45,000 clones, almost 95% recorded once. This material consisted of CD8+ T cells from peripheral blood mononuclear cells, taken in the third trimester of pregnancy. Source of these receptors: a female donor with multiple sclerosis, enrolled in a pregnancy study.

The CDR3 loop is CASSFRVYNEQFF. CDR3 nucleotide sequence: TGTGCCAGCAGCTTCCGCGTTTACAATGAGCAGTTCTTC. V is TRBV5-8 and J is TRBJ2-1; D unresolved. The V end was cut by 2 bases, the J end by 4 bases, with 7 bases between. This CDR3 has 13 residues. The germline V gene has CDR1 SGHTS and CDR2 YDEGEE.

V and J are TRBV19 and TRBJ1-2, with D possibly being TRBD1 (6 bases). Germline V gene data show CDR1 as LNHDA and CDR2 as SQIVND (reference sequence). Trimming took off 7 bases at V and 6 bases at J, with 21 bases between the two ends. The CDR3 runs 15 residues. CDR3 nucleotides: TGTGCCAGTAACCCGATGAGCGGGGGCGCCGATGGCTACACCTTC. Translating gives CASNPMSGGADGYTF.

The chain employs TRBV4-1 and TRBJ1-2; 7 bases align to TRBD1. This CDR3 is built from 16 residues. The V and J ends lost 1 base and 1 base, in that order; junction bases with no gene match: 6. Germline CDR1 MGHRA, CDR2 YSYEKL. CDR3 DNA sequence: TGCGCCAGCAGCCAAGGGGACAGTCTAGTTAACTATGGCTACACCTTC. It yields the protein CASSQGDSLVNYGYTF.

CDR3 nucleotides: TGTGCCAGCAGCATTGACAGCCCCTATAGGGGCACTGAAGCTTTCTTT. Translated: CASSIDSPYRGTEAFF. This rearrangement joins TRBV7-9 to TRBJ1-1; a possible D gene is TRBD1 (5 bases). Germline CDR1 SEHNR, CDR2 FQNEAQ (reference sequence). Trimming removed 5 bases at V and 4 bases at J, with 20 bases between. The CDR3 runs 16 residues.

The genes are TRBV29-1 and TRBJ1-2, with TRBD1 matching 7 bases. In germline, CDR1 is SQVTM, CDR2 ANQGSEA. CDR3 length: 14 amino acids. With V trimmed by 6 bases and J by 4 bases, 11 bases remained unmatched. CDR3 amino acids: CSVPDREKFYGYTF. The DNA of the CDR3 is TGCAGCGTACCAGACAGGGAAAAATTCTATGGCTACACCTTC.

This chain links TRBV7-9 with TRBJ2-7, with a tentative D call TRBD2 (6 bases). CDR1 is SEHNR, CDR2 FQNEAQ, per germline (reference sequence). The CDR3 runs to 12 residues. Trimming shortened V by 5 bases and J by 6 bases, and 11 bases separated the two germline ends. CDR3 nucleotides: TGTGCCAGCAGCCACCCGGGAGCCGAGCAGTACTTC. The encoded protein is CASSHPGAEQYF.

This clone came up once. The CDR3 is CASSPRPWTGRTEAFF. The CDR3 DNA is TGTGCCAGCAGCCCTCGGCCCTGGACAGGGCGAACTGAAGCTTTCTTT. The rearrangement joins TRBV7-9 to TRBJ1-1; 8 positions match TRBD1. Looked up from germline, CDR1 is SEHNR and CDR2 is FQNEAQ (reference sequence). J lost 5 bases, V lost 5 bases, and 13 bases had no gene match. The CDR3 totals 16 residues.

The chain joins TRBV28 to TRBJ1-3, with 8 bases that match TRBD1. CDR1 and CDR2 (germline): MDHEN, SYDVKM. V was pared by 5 bases and J by 8 bases, with 17 bases of the junction left unmatched. The CDR3 is 17 amino acids. CDR3 DNA: TGTGCCAGCAGTACCCCCTCGACAGGGGCGGTCGGGGACACCATATATTTT. Residues: CASSTPSTGAVGDTIYF.

The rearrangement joins TRBV14 to TRBJ1-1; no clear D. V was pared by 1 base and J by 6 bases, with 6 bases between. Germline V gives CDR1 SGHDN, CDR2 FVKESK. CDR3 length: 12 amino acids. CDR3 protein: CASSQVGAEAFF. As DNA, the CDR3 is TGTGCCAGCAGCCAAGTGGGCGCTGAAGCTTTCTTT.

The chain couples TRBV5-1 to TRBJ2-7, with 7 bases that match TRBD1. V lost 1 base to trimming and J lost 2 bases; unmatched junction nucleotides: 12. This CDR3 is built from 17 residues. CDR1 is SGHRS and CDR2 is YFSETQ in the germline V gene. CDR3 DNA sequence: TGCGCCAGCAGCTTGCCTCGACAGGGTGGTTTCCCCTACGAGCAGTACTTC. Translation: CASSLPRQGGFPYEQYF.